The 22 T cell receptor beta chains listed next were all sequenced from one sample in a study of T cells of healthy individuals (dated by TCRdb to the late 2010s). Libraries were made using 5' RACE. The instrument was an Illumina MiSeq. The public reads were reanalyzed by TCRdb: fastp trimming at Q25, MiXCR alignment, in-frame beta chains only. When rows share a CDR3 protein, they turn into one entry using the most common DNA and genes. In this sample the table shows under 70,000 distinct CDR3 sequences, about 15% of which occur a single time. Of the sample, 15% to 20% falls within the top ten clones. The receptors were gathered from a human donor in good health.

The CDR3 DNA is TGTGCCAGCAGCTCAGCCGGGACCCCCTCCTACAATGAGCAGTTCTTC. Protein: CASSSAGTPSYNEQFF. The chain uses TRBV7-3 and TRBJ2-1, with D possibly being TRBD1 or TRBD2 (5 bases each). From germline, CDR1 is SGHTA and CDR2 FQGTGA. Between the trimmed V and J ends, which lost 4 bases and 0 bases, there was a span of 13 bases. This CDR3 contains 16 residues.

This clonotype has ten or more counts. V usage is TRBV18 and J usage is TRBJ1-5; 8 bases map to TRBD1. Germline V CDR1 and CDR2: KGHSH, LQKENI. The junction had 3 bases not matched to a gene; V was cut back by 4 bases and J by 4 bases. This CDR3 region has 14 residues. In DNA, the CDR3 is TGTGCCAGCTCACTGGACAGGGAGAATCAGCCCCAGCATTTT. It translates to CASSLDRENQPQHF.

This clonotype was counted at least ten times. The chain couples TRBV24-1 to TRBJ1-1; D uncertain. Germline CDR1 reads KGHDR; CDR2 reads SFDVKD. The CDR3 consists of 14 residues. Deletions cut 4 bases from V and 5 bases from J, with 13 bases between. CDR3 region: CATSEGGSRTEAFF. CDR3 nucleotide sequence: TGTGCCACCAGTGAGGGAGGATCGCGGACTGAAGCTTTCTTT.

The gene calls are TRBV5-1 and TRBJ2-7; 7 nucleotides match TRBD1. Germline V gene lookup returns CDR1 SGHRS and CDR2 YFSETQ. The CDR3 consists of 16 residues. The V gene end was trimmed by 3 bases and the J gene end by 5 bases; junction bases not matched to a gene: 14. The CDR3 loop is CASSSRTGGLGDEQYF. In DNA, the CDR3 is TGCGCCAGCAGCTCCCGGACAGGCGGCCTTGGGGACGAGCAGTACTTC.

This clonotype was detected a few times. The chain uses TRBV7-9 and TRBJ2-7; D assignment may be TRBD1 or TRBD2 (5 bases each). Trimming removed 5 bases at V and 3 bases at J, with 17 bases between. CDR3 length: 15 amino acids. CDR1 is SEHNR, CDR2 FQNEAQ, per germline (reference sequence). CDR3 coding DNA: TGTGCCAGCAGCCGTAACCAGGGACCCGTCTACGAGCAGTACTTC. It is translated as CASSRNQGPVYEQYF.

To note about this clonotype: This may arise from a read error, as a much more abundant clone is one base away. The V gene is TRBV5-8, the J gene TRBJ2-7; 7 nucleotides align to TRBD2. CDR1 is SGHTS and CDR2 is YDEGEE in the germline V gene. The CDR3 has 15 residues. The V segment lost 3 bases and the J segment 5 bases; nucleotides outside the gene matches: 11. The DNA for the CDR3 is TGTGCCAGCAGCTGGGTGGGCGGGAGCAGGCACGAGCAGTACTTC. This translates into CASSWVGGSRHEQYF. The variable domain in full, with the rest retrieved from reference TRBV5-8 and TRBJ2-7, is EAGVTQSPTHLIKTRGQQATLRCSPISGHTSVYWYQQALGLGLQFLLWYDEGEERNRGNFPPRFSGRQFPNYSSELNVNALELEDSALYLCASSWVGGSRHEQYFGPGTRLTVT.

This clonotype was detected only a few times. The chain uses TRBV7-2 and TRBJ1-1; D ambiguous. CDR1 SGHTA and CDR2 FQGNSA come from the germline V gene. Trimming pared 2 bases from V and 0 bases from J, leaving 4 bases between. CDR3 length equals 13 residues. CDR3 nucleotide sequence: TGTGCCAGCAGCTTACAAGTGAACACTGAAGCTTTCTTT. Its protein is CASSLQVNTEAFF.

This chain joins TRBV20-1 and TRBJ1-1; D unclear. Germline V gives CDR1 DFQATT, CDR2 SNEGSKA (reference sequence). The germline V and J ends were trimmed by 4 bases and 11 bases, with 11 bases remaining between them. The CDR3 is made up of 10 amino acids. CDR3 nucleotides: TGCAGTGCTACTAAGGGTTGGGCTTTCTTT. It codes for CSATKGWAFF.

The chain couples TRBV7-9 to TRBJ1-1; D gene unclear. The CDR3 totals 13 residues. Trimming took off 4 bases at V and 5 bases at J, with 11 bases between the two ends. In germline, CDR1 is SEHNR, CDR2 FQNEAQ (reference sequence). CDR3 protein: CASSSGPGTEAFF. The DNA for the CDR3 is TGTGCCAGCAGCTCGGGCCCCGGAACTGAAGCTTTCTTT.

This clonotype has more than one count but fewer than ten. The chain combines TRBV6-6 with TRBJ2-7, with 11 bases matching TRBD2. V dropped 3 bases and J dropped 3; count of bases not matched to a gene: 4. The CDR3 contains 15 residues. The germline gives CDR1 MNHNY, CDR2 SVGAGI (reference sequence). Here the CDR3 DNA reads TGTGCCAGCAGTTATTACGGGACTAGCGGCTACGAGCAGTACTTC. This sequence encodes CASSYYGTSGYEQYF.

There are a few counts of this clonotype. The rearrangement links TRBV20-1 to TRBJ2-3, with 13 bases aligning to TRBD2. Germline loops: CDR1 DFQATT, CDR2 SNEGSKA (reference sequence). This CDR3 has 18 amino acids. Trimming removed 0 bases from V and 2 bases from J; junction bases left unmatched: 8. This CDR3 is CSARDSRLAGGPTDTQYF. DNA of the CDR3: TGCAGTGCTAGAGATAGCCGACTAGCGGGAGGACCCACAGATACGCAGTATTTT.

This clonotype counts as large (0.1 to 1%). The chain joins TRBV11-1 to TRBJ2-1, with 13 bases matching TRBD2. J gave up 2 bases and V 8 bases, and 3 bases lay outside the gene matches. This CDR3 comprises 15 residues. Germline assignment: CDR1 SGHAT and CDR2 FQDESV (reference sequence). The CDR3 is CASGTSGGAYNEQFF. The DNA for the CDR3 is TGTGCCAGCGGAACTAGCGGGGGGGCCTACAATGAGCAGTTCTTC.

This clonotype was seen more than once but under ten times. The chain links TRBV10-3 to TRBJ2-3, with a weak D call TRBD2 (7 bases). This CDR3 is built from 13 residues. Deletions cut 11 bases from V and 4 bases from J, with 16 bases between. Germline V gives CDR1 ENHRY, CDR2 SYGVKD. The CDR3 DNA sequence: TGTGCCTGCCGTGCGGGGGCGGCAGATACGCAGTATTTT. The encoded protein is CACRAGAADTQYF.

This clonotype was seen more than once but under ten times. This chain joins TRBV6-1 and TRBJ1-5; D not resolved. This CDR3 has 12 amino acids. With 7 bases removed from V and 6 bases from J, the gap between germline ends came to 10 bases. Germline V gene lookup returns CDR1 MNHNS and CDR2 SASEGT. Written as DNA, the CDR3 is TGTGCCAGCACCGTGGGCTTTCAGCCCCAGCATTTT. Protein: CASTVGFQPQHF.

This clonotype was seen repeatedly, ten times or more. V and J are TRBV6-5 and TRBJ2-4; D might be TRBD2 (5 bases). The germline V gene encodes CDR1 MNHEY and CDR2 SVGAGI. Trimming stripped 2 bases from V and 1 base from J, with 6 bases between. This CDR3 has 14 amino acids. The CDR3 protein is CASSYPGAKNIQYF. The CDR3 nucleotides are TGTGCCAGCAGTTACCCGGGGGCCAAAAACATTCAGTACTTC.

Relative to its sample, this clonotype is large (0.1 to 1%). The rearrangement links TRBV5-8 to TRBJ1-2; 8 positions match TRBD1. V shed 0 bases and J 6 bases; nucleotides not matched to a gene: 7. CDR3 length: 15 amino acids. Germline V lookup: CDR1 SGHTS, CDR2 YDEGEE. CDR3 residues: CASSLEAGGANGYTF. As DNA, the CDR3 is TGTGCCAGCAGCTTGGAGGCAGGGGGCGCGAATGGCTACACCTTC.

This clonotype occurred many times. The CDR3 spells CASSFRGYYEQYF. The CDR3 coding sequence is TGTGCCAGCAGTTTCAGGGGTTACTACGAGCAGTACTTC. The chain combines TRBV28 with TRBJ2-7, with D possibly TRBD1 on 6 matching bases. Trimming removed 3 bases from V and 3 bases from J, with 9 bases in between. This CDR3 is 13 amino acids long. CDR1 is MDHEN, CDR2 SYDVKM, per germline.

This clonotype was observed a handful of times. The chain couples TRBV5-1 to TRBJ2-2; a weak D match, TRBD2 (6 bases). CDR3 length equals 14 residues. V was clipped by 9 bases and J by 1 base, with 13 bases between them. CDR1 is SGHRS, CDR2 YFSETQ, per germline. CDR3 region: CATAGTVNTGELFF. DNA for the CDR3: TGCGCCACCGCCGGGACTGTGAACACCGGGGAGCTGTTTTTT.

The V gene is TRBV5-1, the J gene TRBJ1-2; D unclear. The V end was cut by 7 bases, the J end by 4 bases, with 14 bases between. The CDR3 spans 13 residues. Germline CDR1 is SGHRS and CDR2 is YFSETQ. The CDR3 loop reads CASRSETSYGYTF. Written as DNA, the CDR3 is TGCGCCAGCCGATCCGAAACTTCCTATGGCTACACCTTC.

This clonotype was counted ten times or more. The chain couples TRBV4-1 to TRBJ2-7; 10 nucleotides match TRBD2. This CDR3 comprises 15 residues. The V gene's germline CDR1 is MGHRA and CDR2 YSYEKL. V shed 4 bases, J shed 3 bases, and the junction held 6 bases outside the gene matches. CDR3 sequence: CASSPIAGGRYEQYF. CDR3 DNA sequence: TGCGCCAGCAGCCCCATAGCGGGAGGCCGCTACGAGCAGTACTTC.

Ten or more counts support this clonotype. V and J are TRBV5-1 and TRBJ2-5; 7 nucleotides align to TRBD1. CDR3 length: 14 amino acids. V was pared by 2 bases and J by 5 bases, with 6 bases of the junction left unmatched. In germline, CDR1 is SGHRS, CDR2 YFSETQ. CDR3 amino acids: CASSFRQGLETQYF. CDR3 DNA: TGCGCCAGCAGCTTCCGACAGGGATTGGAGACCCAGTACTTC.

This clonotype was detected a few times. The CDR3 DNA follows: TGTGCCAGTAAAAACAATCCTAGCGGGAGCATTGGCGGGGAGCTGTTTTTT. This translates into CASKNNPSGSIGGELFF. The rearrangement uses TRBV7-9 and TRBJ2-2, with TRBD2 matching 10 bases. V lost 9 bases to trimming and J lost 7 bases; unmatched junction nucleotides: 17. This CDR3 is built from 17 residues. The V gene's germline CDR1 is SEHNR and CDR2 FQNEAQ (reference sequence).